This T cell receptor beta chain appears in the sequencing data of a study of T cells in Graves' hyperthyroidism and ophthalmopathy. This CDR3 contains 15 residues. Trimming took off 8 bases at V and 3 bases at J, with 20 bases between the two ends. CDR1 LNHDA and CDR2 SQIVND come from the germline V gene (reference sequence). This clonotype appeared many times. Amplification of TCR beta CDR3 regions used RNA as the template. HTBI primers were employed in a first-round RT-PCR of the TCR CDR3. MiXCR, applied by TCRdb to the multiplex PCR reads, yields one record per CDR3 protein. In the table there are 550,000 to 700,000 distinct CDR3 sequences, 35% to 55% of which are singletons.

The TCR comes from an adult woman with Graves' disease, either hyperthyroidism or ophthalmopathy (not recorded which). Sequenced: peripheral blood or thyroid tissue (not recorded which). The chain uses TRBV19 and TRBJ2-7; the D is unclear. DNA of the CDR3: TGTGCCAGTGCCCCGAGTCGAACCCAACTCTACGAGCAGTACTTC. Protein product: CASAPSRTQLYEQYF. Together with reference TRBV19 and TRBJ2-7, the CDR3 gives the full variable domain: DGGITQSPKYLFRKEGQNVTLSCEQNLNHDAMYWYRQDPGQGLRLIYYSQIVNDFQKGDIAEGYSVSREKKESFPLTVTSAQKNPTAFYLCASAPSRTQLYEQYFGPGTRLTVT.